This T cell receptor (beta chain) was obtained from a study of CD8 T cells in ankylosing spondylitis. Study findings and constraints: Ankylosing spondylitis blood appeared to carry a characteristic TCR beta motif of roughly eight highly homologous variants. Reports of some motif variants in reactive arthritis synovial fluid and blood predate this one. Clones that were linked to disease were CD8+ and were relatively rare in peripheral blood. Clones linked to disease were reported to show significant enrichment in matched ankylosing spondylitis synovial fluid.

TCR beta libraries were made by quantitative 5'-RACE with molecular barcodes. One entry per CDR3 protein results from TCRdb running MiXCR on the 5' RACE reads. The sample records approximately 300,000 distinct CDR3 sequences, around 8% being singletons. This clonotype was detected only a few times. What it binds is not known. This CDR3 contains 12 residues. Germline V CDR1 and CDR2: SGHTA, FQGNSA. V was shortened by 5 bases and J by 5 bases, with 9 bases between the two germline ends. Sequencing input: blood, either unsorted or a sorted T cell fraction (not recorded which). This rearrangement joins TRBV7-2 to TRBJ2-5; D gene unclear. This clonotype was obtained from a male donor with ankylosing spondylitis. The CDR3 sequence: CASSRAPETQYF. The CDR3, as DNA: TGTGCCAGCAGCCGGGCCCCGGAGACCCAGTACTTC. The entire variable domain, with the rest obtained from reference TRBV7-2 and TRBJ2-5, is as follows: GAGVSQSPSNKVTEKGKDVELRCDPISGHTALYWYRQSLGQGLEFLIYFQGNSAPDKSGLPSDRFSAERTGGSVSTLTIQRTQQEDSAVYLCASSRAPETQYFGPGTRLLVL.